What follows describes a single T cell receptor beta chain. Healthy individuals who donated bone marrow served as the donors. CDR3 length equals 13 residues. The germline CDR1 and CDR2 sequences are SGHVS and FQNEAQ. The ends were cut back, 0 bases at V and 11 bases at J, with 13 bases in the middle. The sample originates from a study of cytomegalovirus exposure and HLA in healthy donors. The study ran its PCR with 60 Vbeta and 13 Jbeta primers. Original handling: A follow-up analysis tallied 73 million or so unique TCR beta chains, roughly 11 million shared. Method: immunoSEQ multiplex PCR; TCRdb's copy keeps in-frame clones and lacks some. The DNA was the basis for D and trimming; V, J and clone size are from that table. The repertoire shows 100,000 to 150,000 clones; the top ten hold 1.5% to 2%.

The sequence derives from a man aged 18 to 29 in good health and CMV-seronegative. Sequenced material: PBMCs. The chain couples TRBV7-8 to TRBJ1-1; D is unresolved. The CDR3 sequence is CASSLAGADWAFF. Here the CDR3 DNA reads TGTGCCAGCAGCTTAGCGGGAGCAGATTGGGCTTTCTTT.